One sample yielded the 21 T cell receptor beta chains listed below, sequenced in a study of T-cell reconstitution after alpha-beta-depleted transplantation in children. It was with unique molecular identifiers that the TCRbeta library was prepared. One entry per CDR3 protein results from TCRdb running MiXCR on the PCR reads. The sample lists around 370,000 distinct CDR3 sequences; around 15% were seen once. Material: PBMCs, mostly from graft donor cells, obtained 360 days after TCRalphabeta/CD19-depleted stem cell transplant. The receptors originated from a male patient aged 2-9 years who had a stem cell transplant for acute lymphoblastic leukemia, so the T cells may come from the graft donor.

The genes are TRBV4-1 and TRBJ1-3, with no clear D. The V and J ends lost 4 bases and 0 bases respectively, with 13 bases between them. The CDR3 is made up of 16 amino acids. From germline, CDR1 is MGHRA and CDR2 YSYEKL. CDR3 sequence (DNA): TGCGCCAGCAGCCCACTGATAGTTATCTCTGGAAACACCATATATTTT. It is translated as CASSPLIVISGNTIYF.

The rearrangement joins TRBV6-5 to TRBJ2-2, with 7 bases that match TRBD1. The CDR3 loop spans 16 amino acids. Germline V gene data show CDR1 as MNHEY and CDR2 as SVGAGI. J was trimmed by 3 bases and V by 2 bases; bases with no gene match: 6. The CDR3 sequence is CASSYPTGPYTGELFF. The CDR3 bases are TGTGCCAGCAGTTACCCGACAGGGCCGTACACCGGGGAGCTGTTTTTT.

Many counts were recorded for this clonotype. V is TRBV7-2 and J is TRBJ2-7; 10 positions match TRBD2. With V trimmed by 5 bases and J by 4 bases, 5 bases remained unmatched. Germline V gene lookup returns CDR1 SGHTA and CDR2 FQGNSA. The CDR3 runs to 14 residues. This CDR3 is CASSATSGLYEQYF. The CDR3 DNA reads as TGTGCCAGCAGCGCGACTAGCGGGCTATACGAGCAGTACTTC.

This clonotype was recorded a few times. This chain connects TRBV5-1 to TRBJ2-5, with a possible D match to TRBD2 (5 bases). Germline V lookup: CDR1 SGHRS, CDR2 YFSETQ. This CDR3 has 14 amino acids. V shed 6 bases and J shed 1 base, with 13 bases lying between them. CDR3 sequence reads: CASTLSAGQETQYF. The CDR3 coding sequence is TGCGCCAGCACCCTCAGTGCGGGCCAAGAGACCCAGTACTTC.

The sample holds a few counts of this clonotype. This rearrangement joins TRBV28 to TRBJ2-7, with D perhaps matching TRBD1 (5 bases). Trimming took off 5 bases at V and 1 base at J, with 12 bases between the two ends. The germline V gene has CDR1 MDHEN and CDR2 SYDVKM. CDR3 size: 14 residues. This CDR3 is CASSRDSLSYEQYF. CDR3 in DNA: TGTGCCAGCAGTCGCGACAGCTTGTCCTACGAGCAGTACTTC.

This chain links TRBV9 with TRBJ2-7, with 9 nucleotides matching TRBD1. CDR1 is SGDLS and CDR2 is YYNGEE in the germline V gene. After removal of 0 bases from V and 3 bases from J, the junction contained 4 bases not matched to a gene. This CDR3 contains 15 residues. CDR3 residues: CASSVGLDRGYEQYF. The CDR3 bases are TGTGCCAGCAGCGTAGGGCTGGACAGGGGCTACGAGCAGTACTTC.

The CDR3 coding sequence is TGTGCCAGCAGTGCTCCCGGGACAGGGGCTAACACCGGGGAGCTGTTTTTT. Translation: CASSAPGTGANTGELFF. The genes are TRBV2 and TRBJ2-2; 10 bases are a match to TRBD1. The CDR3 has 17 residues. Germline lookup yields CDR1 SNHLY and CDR2 FYNNEI. The V and J ends lost 4 bases and 2 bases, in that order; junction bases with no gene match: 7.

This clonotype was recorded many times. Germline and junction disagree at one end, which may indicate a read error. The V gene is TRBV10-3, the J gene TRBJ1-1; no firm D call. This CDR3 is 13 amino acids long. In germline, CDR1 is ENHRY, CDR2 SYGVKD. The CDR3, as DNA: TGTGCCATCAATGAGGGTAGGAGCACTGAAGCTTTCTTT. Its translation is CAINEGRSTEAFF.

This chain uses TRBV29-1 with TRBJ2-7, with D possibly being TRBD1 (5 bases). V shed 4 bases and J shed 0 bases, with 13 bases lying between them. The germline V gene encodes CDR1 SQVTM and CDR2 ANQGSEA. The CDR3 is 14 amino acids. The CDR3 DNA is TGCAGCGTTGTGGGCAGGGAAGGCTCCTACGAGCAGTACTTC. Its translation: CSVVGREGSYEQYF.

This clonotype was detected a few times. The chain uses TRBV3-1 and TRBJ2-6; D ambiguous. This CDR3 has 16 amino acids. Germline V gene lookup returns CDR1 LGHDT and CDR2 YNNKEL (reference sequence). V shed 2 bases and J shed 0 bases, with 8 bases lying between them. The CDR3 bases are TGTGCCAGCAGCCAACTCAGCGCCTCTGGGGCCAACGTCCTGACTTTC. Translation: CASSQLSASGANVLTF.

The chain's CDR3 is CASSLTGWNYGEQYF. DNA for the CDR3: TGCGCCAGCAGCTTGACGGGCTGGAACTATGGCGAGCAGTACTTC. V gene TRBV5-1 combines with J gene TRBJ2-7; no definite D call. This CDR3 has 15 amino acids. In germline, CDR1 is SGHRS, CDR2 YFSETQ. Trimming left V 1 base short and J 6 bases short, with 17 bases between. The entire variable domain, with the rest obtained from reference TRBV5-1 and TRBJ2-7, is as follows: KAGVTQTPRYLIKTRGQQVTLSCSPISGHRSVSWYQQTPGQGLQFLFEYFSETQRNKGNFPGRFSGRQFSNSRSEMNVSTLELGDSALYLCASSLTGWNYGEQYFGPGTRLTVT.

Note on this clonotype: Relative to the germline gene, one junction end is altered; a read error may explain this. The rearrangement uses TRBV7-2 and TRBJ2-5; a possible D gene is TRBD1 (6 bases). The CDR3 has 15 amino acids. The germline V gene has CDR1 SGHTA and CDR2 FQGNSA. The CDR3 DNA is TGTGCCAGCAGCCTAACGGGACAAGGACAAGAGACCGAGTACTTC. As protein: CASSLTGQGQETEYF.

This clonotype was detected only a few times. The chain joins TRBV7-9 to TRBJ2-6; D is unclear. The ends were cut back, 4 bases at V and 0 bases at J, with 10 bases in the middle. Per germline, CDR1 SEHNR and CDR2 FQNEAQ (reference sequence). The CDR3 covers 16 residues. The CDR3 nucleotides read TGTGCCAGCAGCTCCCGTTTAGGCTCTGGGGCCAACGTCCTGACTTTC. As protein: CASSSRLGSGANVLTF.

This clonotype was seen a few times. The CDR3 sequence: CASARRGYNEQFF. The DNA for the CDR3 is TGTGCCAGCGCTCGACGGGGCTACAATGAGCAGTTCTTC. This sequence joins TRBV9 and TRBJ2-1; weak D call: TRBD2 (5 bases). CDR1 is SGDLS and CDR2 is YYNGEE in the germline V gene. Between the trimmed V and J ends, which lost 7 bases and 3 bases, there was a span of 11 bases. The CDR3 loop spans 13 amino acids.

This sequence joins TRBV5-6 and TRBJ1-2, with 7 positions matching TRBD1. CDR1 and CDR2 from the germline V gene are SGHDT and YYEEEE. The CDR3 contains 14 residues. Losses at the gene ends were 2 bases for V and 3 bases for J; bases not matched to a gene: 4. CDR3 coding DNA: TGTGCCAGCAGCTTTAAGAGGGGGCACTATGGCTACACCTTC. This encodes CASSFKRGHYGYTF.

This clonotype was counted ten times or more. The rearrangement links TRBV18 to TRBJ2-7, with D hard to call. This CDR3 has 13 amino acids. Germline V gene sequence: CDR1 KGHSH, CDR2 LQKENI. Trimming pared 2 bases from V and 0 bases from J, leaving 5 bases between. CDR3 coding DNA: TGTGCCAGCTCACCATTTGACTCCTACGAGCAGTACTTC. Encoded protein: CASSPFDSYEQYF.

This clonotype was counted only a few times. V gene TRBV20-1 combines with J gene TRBJ2-7, with a weak D call TRBD2 (6 bases). Germline loops: CDR1 DFQATT, CDR2 SNEGSKA (reference sequence). Trimming cost V 3 bases and J 3 bases, with 9 bases left between them. The CDR3 is made up of 12 amino acids. CDR3 sequence reads: CSARISGYEQYF. DNA for the CDR3: TGCAGTGCTAGGATTAGCGGCTACGAGCAGTACTTC.

The CDR3 protein is CASSHTRGIADTQYF. DNA for the CDR3: TGTGCCAGCAGTCACACTAGAGGGATAGCAGATACGCAGTATTTT. The chain employs TRBV12-3 or TRBV12-4 and TRBJ2-3; tentatively, D is TRBD2 (5 bases). V was cut by 5 bases and J by 4 bases, with 16 bases left in between. The CDR3 runs 15 residues.

The chain employs TRBV13 and TRBJ2-1; 12 bases line up with TRBD2. The V gene's germline CDR1 is PRHDT and CDR2 FYEKMQ (reference sequence). This CDR3 is 18 amino acids long. Trimming at V came to 4 bases and at J to 5 bases, leaving 12 bases not matched to a gene. The CDR3 loop reads CASSSPATSGSGDNEQFF. The DNA for the CDR3 is TGTGCCAGCAGCTCGCCGGCGACTAGCGGGAGCGGGGACAATGAGCAGTTCTTC.

The J gene is TRBJ2-5, the V gene TRBV28, with D perhaps TRBD2 (5 bases). Germline loops: CDR1 MDHEN, CDR2 SYDVKM. V gave up 5 bases and J gave up 5 bases, with 12 bases separating them. This CDR3 region has 13 residues. The CDR3 nucleotides are TGTGCCAGCAGTCCCGGACTGTGGGAGACCCAGTACTTC. It codes for CASSPGLWETQYF.

V gene TRBV5-4 combines with J gene TRBJ2-5; 8 bases are a match to TRBD1. There are 20 residues in the CDR3. V was pared by 1 base and J by 5 bases, with 22 bases of the junction left unmatched. CDR1 and CDR2 from the germline V gene are SGHNT and YYREEE (reference sequence). CDR3 loop: CASSLTLFSGQAVSGETQYF. The CDR3 coding sequence is TGTGCCAGCAGCTTGACTTTATTTTCGGGACAGGCGGTTTCCGGGGAGACCCAGTACTTC.